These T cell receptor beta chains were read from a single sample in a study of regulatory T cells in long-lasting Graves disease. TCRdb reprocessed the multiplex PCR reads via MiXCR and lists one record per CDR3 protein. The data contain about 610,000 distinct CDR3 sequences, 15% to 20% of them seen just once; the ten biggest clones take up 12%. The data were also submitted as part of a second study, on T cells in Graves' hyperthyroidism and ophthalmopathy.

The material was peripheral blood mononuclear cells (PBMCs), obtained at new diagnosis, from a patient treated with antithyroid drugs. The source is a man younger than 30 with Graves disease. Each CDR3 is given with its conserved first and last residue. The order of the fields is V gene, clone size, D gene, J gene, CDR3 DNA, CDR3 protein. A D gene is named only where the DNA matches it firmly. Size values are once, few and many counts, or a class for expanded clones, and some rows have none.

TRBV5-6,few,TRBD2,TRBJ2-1,TGTGCCAGCAGCTTGACGGGACTAGCGGGGACGAAGGACAATGAGCAGTTCTTC,CASSLTGLAGTKDNEQFF
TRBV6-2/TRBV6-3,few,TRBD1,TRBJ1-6,TGTGCCAGTAGGACAGGGTATAATTCACCCCTCCACTTT,CASRTGYNSPLHF
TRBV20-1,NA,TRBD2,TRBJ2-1,TGCAGTGCTCCATCTAGCGGGTGGACCAATGAGCAGTTCTTC,CSAPSSGWTNEQFF
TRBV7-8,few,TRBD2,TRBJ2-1,TGTGCCAGCAGCTTACTACGAGCGGGGACTAGCGGCAATGAGCAGTTCTTC,CASSLLRAGTSGNEQFF
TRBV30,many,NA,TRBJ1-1,TGTGCCTGGAGTGTTGGGGGGATGAACACTGAAGCTTTCTTT,CAWSVGGMNTEAFF
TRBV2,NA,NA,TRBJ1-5,TGTGCCAGCAGTGGGGGGACACGCAATCAGCCCCAGCATTTT,CASSGGTRNQPQHF
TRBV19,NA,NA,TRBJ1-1,TGTGCCAGTAGTATAGGGGACCTAGAAGCTTTCTTT,CASSIGDLEAFF
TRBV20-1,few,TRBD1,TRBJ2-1,TGCAGTGCTAGAGAGACCAGGGGGTATATGGATGAGCAGTTCTTC,CSARETRGYMDEQFF
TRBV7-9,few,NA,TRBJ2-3,TGTGCCAGCAGCCTTGAGCGGGTCACAGATACGCAGTATTTT,CASSLERVTDTQYF
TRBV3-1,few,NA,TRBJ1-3,TGTGCCAGCAGCCAAGAAGGGCTTCCCTATGGAAACACCATATATTTT,CASSQEGLPYGNTIYF
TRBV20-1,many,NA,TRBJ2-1,TGCAGTGCTAGAGGAAAGTCTGGACTCAATGAGCAGTTCTTC,CSARGKSGLNEQFF
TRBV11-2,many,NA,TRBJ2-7,TGTGCCAGCAGCGACGTGATCTACGAGCAGTACTTC,CASSDVIYEQYF
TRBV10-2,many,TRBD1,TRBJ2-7,TGCGCCAGCAGTGAATTGGACAGGGGGCTCGAGCAGTACTTC,CASSELDRGLEQYF
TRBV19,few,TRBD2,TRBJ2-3,TGTGCCAGTAGCCGATCGTCGGGGGGGATCACAGATACGCAGTATTTT,CASSRSSGGITDTQYF
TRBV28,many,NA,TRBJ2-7,TGTGCCAGCAGTTTAGGGACTCGTTTGTACGAGCAGTACTTC,CASSLGTRLYEQYF
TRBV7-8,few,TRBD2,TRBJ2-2,TGTGCCAGCAGCTTTCTAGCGGGAGGGCCTGCCGCCCCGAACACCGGGGAGCTGTTTTTT,CASSFLAGGPAAPNTGELFF
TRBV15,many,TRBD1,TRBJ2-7,TGTGCCACCAGCAGTGAAAGGGGGCAGGACCCCTACGAGCAGTACTTC,CATSSERGQDPYEQYF
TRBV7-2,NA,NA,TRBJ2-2,TGTGCCAGCAGCTTAAGACGGGAGCGGGCCCAAACCGGGGAGCTGTTTTTT,CASSLRRERAQTGELFF
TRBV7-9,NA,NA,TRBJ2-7,TGTGCCAGCAGCTTCAGGGTAGGGAGCTCCTACGAGCAGTACTTC,CASSFRVGSSYEQYF
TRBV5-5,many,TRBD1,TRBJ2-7,TGTGCCAGCAGCTTTGGGGGGGACAGGGCCTACGAGCAGTACTTC,CASSFGGDRAYEQYF
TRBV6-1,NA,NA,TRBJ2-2,TGTGCCAGCCGTGGAGGGCTTGACACCGGGGAGCTGTTTTTT,CASRGGLDTGELFF
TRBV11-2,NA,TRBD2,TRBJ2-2,TGTGCCAGCAGCCACGTAGCGGGAGGTAACACCGGGGAGCTGTTTTTT,CASSHVAGGNTGELFF
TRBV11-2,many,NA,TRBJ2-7,TGTGCCAGCAGCTTTGGGGCGCATCTACTAAACTACGAGCAGTACTTC,CASSFGAHLLNYEQYF
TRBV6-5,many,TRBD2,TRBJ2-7,TGTGCCAGCAGTTACGGGGGGGATTACGAGCAGTACTTC,CASSYGGDYEQYF
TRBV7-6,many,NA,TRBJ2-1,TGTGCCAGCAGCTTAGCTCCCTTTGGGGTAAGCTCCTACAATGAGCAGTTCTTC,CASSLAPFGVSSYNEQFF
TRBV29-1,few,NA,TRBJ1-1,TGCAGCGTCGAATTCAGGGGTCGGAACACTGAAGCTTTCTTT,CSVEFRGRNTEAFF
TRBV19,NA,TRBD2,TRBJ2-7,TGTGCCAGTACGTCCGGGACTAGTCACAACGAGCAGTACTTC,CASTSGTSHNEQYF
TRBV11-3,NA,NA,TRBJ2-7,TGTGCCAGCAGCCTACAGGAAGGGGACGAGCAGTACTTC,CASSLQEGDEQYF
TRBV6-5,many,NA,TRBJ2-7,TGTGCCAGCAGTTTAGAACCCTTCGCGACCTACGAGCAGTACTTC,CASSLEPFATYEQYF
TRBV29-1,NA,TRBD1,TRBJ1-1,TGCAGCGTCAGCAGGGGGCTAGTCACTGAAGCTTTCTTT,CSVSRGLVTEAFF
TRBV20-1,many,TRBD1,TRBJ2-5,TGCAGTGCTAAAGCCGGGACAGGCTACGGGGAGACCCAGTACTTC,CSAKAGTGYGETQYF
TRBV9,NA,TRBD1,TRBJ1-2,TGTGCCAGCAGCGGGGGGGAGACAGGGGCTTTTAACTATGGCTACACCTTC,CASSGGETGAFNYGYTF
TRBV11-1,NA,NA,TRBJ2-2,TGTGCCAGCAGCTTGAATAATCCAGGGGTAGGCGGGGAGCTGTTTTTT,CASSLNNPGVGGELFF
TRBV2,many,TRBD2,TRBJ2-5,TGTGCCAGCATGAAAAGTGGACTAGCCTTTCAAGAGACCCAGTACTTC,CASMKSGLAFQETQYF
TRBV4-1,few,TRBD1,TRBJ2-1,TGCGCCAGCAGCCAACCACGGGACAGGAACAATGAGCAGTTCTTC,CASSQPRDRNNEQFF
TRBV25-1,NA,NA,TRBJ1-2,TGTGCCAGCAGTGAGGGGGGGAGGGGTGGCTACACCTTC,CASSEGGRGGYTF
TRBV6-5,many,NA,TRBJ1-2,TGTGCCAGCAGTTACAACTCGTTGGGACCGGAGTATGGCTACACCTTC,CASSYNSLGPEYGYTF
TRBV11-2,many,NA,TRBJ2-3,TGTGCCAGCAGCTTAGCGCGACCGGGACGGCCCACAGATACGCAGTATTTT,CASSLARPGRPTDTQYF
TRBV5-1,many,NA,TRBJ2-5,TGTGCCAGCAGCCCAGGACCAACCCAAGAGACCCAGTACTTC,CASSPGPTQETQYF